This passage covers 27 T cell receptor beta chains from one sample sequenced in a study of Ad26.COV2.S vaccination and SARS-CoV-2 variants. Clones were sequenced by immunoSEQ multiplex PCR, and TCRdb holds only the in-frame ones, with some missing. The table lists under 300,000 clones, approximately 88% of them singletons. This sample's treatment: over 15 received Ad26.COV2.S at low or high dose, single or two shots; several received placebo; per-sample allocation not given. Day 63 after the first vaccine or placebo injection was the time point for sampling. Specimen: peripheral blood, collected in a trial of Ad26.COV2.S vaccine versus placebo. The origin of the receptors is a person aged 18 to 65 who received the Ad26.COV2.S COVID-19 vaccine or a placebo.

The chain is built from TRBV5-8 and TRBJ2-7; 8 bases are a match to TRBD2. CDR1 and CDR2 (germline): SGHTS, YDEGEE. The CDR3 length is 15 residues. V dropped 2 bases and J dropped 5; count of bases not matched to a gene: 9. The CDR3 region is CASSFGSGDLDEQYF. The CDR3 bases are TGTGCCAGCAGCTTCGGTAGCGGGGATCTCGACGAGCAGTACTTC.

The table lists this clone with a few counts. The chain joins TRBV7-9 to TRBJ1-3; D is ambiguous. The CDR3 has 15 amino acids. V was shortened by 6 bases and J by 4 bases, with 16 bases between the two germline ends. The germline CDR1 and CDR2 sequences are SEHNR and FQNEAQ (reference sequence). The CDR3 loop reads CASSPGGELGNTIYF. In DNA form, the CDR3 reads TGTGCCAGCAGTCCAGGCGGCGAGCTGGGAAACACCATATATTTT. Full variable domain (missing parts from reference TRBV7-9 and TRBJ1-3): DTGVSQNPRHKITKRGQNVTFRCDPISEHNRLYWYRQTLGQGPEFLTYFQNEAQLEKSRLLSDRFSAERPKGSFSTLEIQRTEQGDSAMYLCASSPGGELGNTIYFGEGSWLTVV.

The genes are TRBV7-2 and TRBJ2-1, with TRBD2 matching 7 bases. The CDR3 sequence is 15 residues long. Germline lookup yields CDR1 SGHTA and CDR2 FQGNSA. V lost 5 bases to trimming and J lost 6 bases; unmatched junction nucleotides: 10. CDR3 sequence: CASSGNAGAGNEQFF. The CDR3 nucleotides read TGTGCCAGCAGCGGGAACGCGGGAGCGGGCAATGAGCAGTTCTTC.

The table lists this clone with a count of one. The chain employs TRBV6-5 and TRBJ2-7; D is uncertain. Trimming removed 0 bases at V and 4 bases at J, with 7 bases between. CDR1 is MNHEY and CDR2 is SVGAGI in the germline V gene. This CDR3 is 13 amino acids long. DNA of the CDR3: TGTGCCAGCAGTTACTCAGGGCGGTACGAGCAGTACTTC. Amino acid sequence: CASSYSGRYEQYF.

The rearrangement joins TRBV19 to TRBJ2-6, with D possibly being TRBD2 (5 bases). Deletions cut 3 bases from V and 2 bases from J, with 8 bases between. Germline CDR1 reads LNHDA; CDR2 reads SQIVND (reference sequence). The CDR3 spans 15 residues. CDR3 sequence (DNA): TGTGCCAGTAGTATCTGGGAGCCTGGGGCCAACGTCCTGACTTTC. The encoded protein is CASSIWEPGANVLTF.

The chain recombines TRBV5-5 with TRBJ2-7, with 8 nucleotides matching TRBD1. The V and J ends lost 0 bases and 3 bases, in that order; junction bases with no gene match: 5. CDR3 length: 15 amino acids. Germline loops: CDR1 SGHKS, CDR2 YYEKEE (reference sequence). CDR3 sequence reads: CASSLGRGPDYEQYF. The CDR3 DNA reads as TGTGCCAGCAGCTTGGGCAGGGGGCCTGACTACGAGCAGTACTTC. Full variable domain (remainder filled in from reference TRBV5-5 and TRBJ2-7): DAGVTQSPTHLIKTRGQQVTLRCSPISGHKSVSWYQQVLGQGPQFIFQYYEKEERGRGNFPDRFSARQFPNYSSELNVNALLLGDSALYLCASSLGRGPDYEQYFGPGTRLTVT.

This chain joins TRBV2 and TRBJ2-1, with D possibly TRBD1 on 6 matching bases. The V end was cut by 0 bases, the J end by 4 bases, with 19 bases between. Germline V gives CDR1 SNHLY, CDR2 FYNNEI. There are 18 residues in the CDR3. The CDR3 loop reads CASSEALRAGTHYNEQFF. The CDR3, as DNA: TGTGCCAGCAGTGAAGCGCTTCGGGCAGGGACACATTACAATGAGCAGTTCTTC.

J is TRBJ2-7 and V is TRBV7-3; 11 bases agree with TRBD2. Germline CDR1 is SGHTA and CDR2 is FQGTGA. V gave up 5 bases and J gave up 5 bases; unmatched junction bases: 11. This CDR3 has 16 amino acids. The CDR3 nucleotides are TGTGCCAGCAGCCCGAACGGACTAGCGGGTTCCCACGAGCAGTACTTC. The encoded protein is CASSPNGLAGSHEQYF.

The chain employs TRBV11-2 and TRBJ2-2; a possible D gene is TRBD2 (6 bases). The V end lost 0 bases, the J end lost 5 bases, and 22 bases lay between the germline ends. CDR1 is SGHAT, CDR2 FQNNGV, per germline. The CDR3 contains 19 residues. CDR3 DNA sequence: TGTGCCAGCAGCTTAGAAATCGGTACTAGCCGGAGTCGGACCGGGGAGCTGTTTTTT. Protein: CASSLEIGTSRSRTGELFF.

This chain connects TRBV18 to TRBJ1-3; 7 bases line up with TRBD1. CDR3 size: 14 residues. The V segment lost 3 bases and the J segment 6 bases; nucleotides outside the gene matches: 5. Looked up from germline, CDR1 is KGHSH and CDR2 is LQKENI. The CDR3 coding sequence is TGTGCCAGCTCACCGGGGACAGCGAAAAACACCATATATTTT. Its translation is CASSPGTAKNTIYF.

The chain employs TRBV4-1 and TRBJ2-2; 8 bases align to TRBD2. The CDR3 contains 17 residues. Trimming took 0 bases from V and 7 from J; bases not matched to a gene: 10. CDR1 and CDR2 (germline): MGHRA, YSYEKL. The CDR3 loop is CASSQDKAGEGLGELFF. The CDR3 nucleotides are TGCGCCAGCAGCCAAGACAAAGCGGGAGAGGGCCTCGGGGAGCTGTTTTTT.

The CDR3, as DNA: TGTGCCTGGAGTAGGGGGGTAACTAGCACAGATACGCAGTATTTT. Translating gives CAWSRGVTSTDTQYF. The J gene is TRBJ2-3, the V gene TRBV30; D tentatively fits TRBD1 or TRBD2 (6 bases each). CDR1 and CDR2 (germline): GTSNPN, SVGIG (reference sequence). This CDR3 has 15 residues. Trimming cost V 2 bases and J 0 bases, with 12 bases left between them. The complete variable domain, with remaining parts taken from reference TRBV30 and TRBJ2-3, reads SQTIHQWPATLVQPVGSPLSLECTVEGTSNPNLYWYRQAAGRGLQLLFYSVGIGQISSEVPQNLSASRPQDRQFILSSKKLLLSDSGFYLCAWSRGVTSTDTQYFGPGTRLTVL.

This sequence joins TRBV4-1 and TRBJ2-1, with 8 bases lining up with TRBD2. The V gene end was trimmed by 2 bases and the J gene end by 0 bases; junction bases not matched to a gene: 15. Germline assignment: CDR1 MGHRA and CDR2 YSYEKL. The CDR3 spans 20 residues. CDR3 sequence: CASSQLLLAEQRSSYNEQFF. The CDR3 nucleotides are TGCGCCAGCAGCCAACTTCTACTAGCGGAGCAAAGAAGCTCCTACAATGAGCAGTTCTTC.

The chain carries TRBV6-6 and TRBJ2-5, with D hard to call. Trimming cost V 7 bases and J 4 bases, with 16 bases left between them. From germline, CDR1 is MNHNY and CDR2 SVGAGI (reference sequence). The CDR3 runs to 14 residues. The CDR3 is CASNVKDPRETQYF. CDR3 in DNA: TGTGCCAGCAACGTGAAGGACCCCCGAGAGACCCAGTACTTC.

This chain connects TRBV6-5 to TRBJ1-5; D is unresolved. CDR1 is MNHEY and CDR2 is SVGAGI in the germline V gene. Trimming pared 0 bases from V and 1 base from J, leaving 7 bases between. The CDR3 consists of 15 residues. The CDR3 loop reads CASSYSEGSNQPQHF. The CDR3 coding sequence is TGTGCCAGCAGTTACTCCGAGGGAAGCAATCAGCCCCAGCATTTT.

The V gene is TRBV5-6, the J gene TRBJ2-3; D tentatively reads TRBD1 or TRBD2 (5 bases each). V shed 4 bases and J shed 2 bases, with 11 bases lying between them. Germline CDR1 reads SGHDT; CDR2 reads YYEEEE. The CDR3 runs 14 residues. The chain's CDR3 is CASSIGTVTDTQYF. Written as DNA, the CDR3 is TGTGCCAGCAGCATTGGGACGGTCACAGATACGCAGTATTTT.

The V and J genes are TRBV11-2 and TRBJ2-3, with no clear D. The CDR3 extends over 13 amino acids. With 3 bases removed from V and 6 bases from J, the gap between germline ends came to 10 bases. Germline V gene lookup returns CDR1 SGHAT and CDR2 FQNNGV. The CDR3 DNA is TGTGCCAGCAGCTTCCAATATACGGATACGCAGTATTTT. It specifies CASSFQYTDTQYF.

This chain connects TRBV24-1 to TRBJ2-3; D is ambiguous. The CDR3 consists of 16 residues. Germline loops: CDR1 KGHDR, CDR2 SFDVKD. Trimming pared 4 bases from V and 0 bases from J, leaving 13 bases between. The CDR3 DNA sequence: TGTGCCACCAGTGACCCTCAGGCAGAGAGCACAGATACGCAGTATTTT. Translation: CATSDPQAESTDTQYF.

V usage is TRBV5-1 and J usage is TRBJ2-1; TRBD2 aligns across 13 bases. J gave up 7 bases and V 4 bases, and 5 bases lay outside the gene matches. There are 15 residues in the CDR3. Germline values: CDR1 SGHRS, CDR2 YFSETQ. CDR3 coding DNA: TGCGCCAGCAGCACTGGACTAGCGGGGGCTAATGAGCAGTTCTTC. It codes for CASSTGLAGANEQFF.

CDR3 sequence: CASSLWGPFSGNTIYF. CDR3 in DNA: TGTGCCAGCAGCTTGTGGGGACCCTTCTCTGGAAACACCATATATTTT. The chain combines TRBV7-9 with TRBJ1-3; the D gene is possibly TRBD1 (5 bases). Germline lookup yields CDR1 SEHNR and CDR2 FQNEAQ (reference sequence). V lost 3 bases to trimming and J lost 0 bases, with 12 bases between them. The CDR3 totals 16 residues.

V and J are TRBV15 and TRBJ2-7; TRBD1 aligns across 10 bases. CDR3 length: 15 residues. V lost 1 base, J lost 2 bases, and 2 bases stayed unmatched. Germline loops: CDR1 LNHNV, CDR2 YYDKDF (reference sequence). CDR3 protein: CATSRGDRGTYEQYV. The CDR3 bases are TGTGCCACCAGCAGAGGGGACAGGGGTACCTACGAGCAGTACGTC.

The V gene is TRBV6-2 or TRBV6-3, the J gene TRBJ2-2; tentatively, D is TRBD1 or TRBD2 (5 bases each). The CDR3 is 18 amino acids. The V gene lost 2 bases and the J gene lost 0 bases, with 16 bases spanning the gap. The germline V gene has CDR1 MNHEY and CDR2 SVGEGT. Written as DNA, the CDR3 is TGTGCCAGCAGTTACGGTCCCGGGACGGGTTCGAACACCGGGGAGCTGTTTTTT. Protein product: CASSYGPGTGSNTGELFF.

The J gene is TRBJ2-7, the V gene TRBV5-1, with a weak D call TRBD2 (6 bases). Trimming pared 4 bases from V and 3 bases from J, leaving 14 bases between. The CDR3 loop spans 14 amino acids. Germline V gene data show CDR1 as SGHRS and CDR2 as YFSETQ. CDR3: CASSPSAGIYEQYF. CDR3 DNA: TGCGCCAGCAGCCCGTCCGCGGGGATCTACGAGCAGTACTTC.

This clone is a singleton in its sample. V is TRBV19 and J is TRBJ2-5; 9 positions match TRBD1. This CDR3 is 12 amino acids long. V dropped 9 bases and J dropped 7; count of bases not matched to a gene: 6. Germline loops: CDR1 LNHDA, CDR2 SQIVND (reference sequence). CDR3 nucleotides: TGTGCCAGCGGGACAGGGTGGGGGACCCAGTACTTC. This translates into CASGTGWGTQYF.

The chain carries TRBV20-1 and TRBJ2-7; D perhaps matches TRBD1 (6 bases). V was cut by 1 base and J by 6 bases, with 7 bases left in between. CDR1 and CDR2 (germline): DFQATT, SNEGSKA (reference sequence). This CDR3 has 11 amino acids. CDR3: CSARGTAEQYV. CDR3 DNA sequence: TGCAGTGCTAGAGGGACAGCCGAGCAGTACGTC.

This clone was seen a few times. The V call is TRBV27, the J call TRBJ1-6, with a tentative D call TRBD1 (5 bases). The V end was cut by 6 bases, the J end by 4 bases, with 10 bases between. The CDR3 sequence is 14 residues long. The germline V gene encodes CDR1 MNHEY and CDR2 SMNVEV (reference sequence). The chain's CDR3 is CASRLRAYNSPLHF. DNA for the CDR3: TGTGCCAGCAGACTCAGGGCGTATAATTCACCCCTCCACTTT.

This rearrangement joins TRBV4-3 to TRBJ2-5; D is perhaps TRBD1 (5 bases). CDR3 length: 15 amino acids. Germline V lookup: CDR1 LGHNA, CDR2 YSLEER. The V end lost 1 base, the J end lost 2 bases, and 11 bases lay between the germline ends. This chain's CDR3 is CASSQGRQRQETQYF. The CDR3 nucleotides are TGCGCCAGCAGCCAAGGGAGACAGCGTCAAGAGACCCAGTACTTC.